By its share, the clone carrying this T cell receptor (gamma chain) is medium-sized. The target antigen is unknown. At the DNA level, this CDR3 is encoded by other sequences in the same sample as well. The receptor sequences were amplified from genomic DNA of peripheral blood mononuclear cells. This sample is part of a study of gamma delta lymphoproliferative disorders and STAT genes. The study's findings and limits: Controls likely had mixed maturation stages, while leukemic cells were mostly terminal effectors.

TCRdb re-identified clones in the multiplex PCR reads via CATT. The data contain around 5,000 gamma-chain clones, more than 6% of them singletons. The sequencing input was blood. The TCR comes from a human donor in good health.

DNA for the CDR3: TGTGCCACCTGGGACGGGCTATATTATAAGAAACTCTTT. The encoded protein is CATWDGLYYKKLF. This chain uses TRGV2 with TRGJ1 or TRGJ2. The J gene, not given by TCRdb, was assigned here from a germline match of the nucleotide sequence. Looked up from germline, CDR1 is EGSNGY and CDR2 is YDSYNSKV. J was trimmed by 4 bases and V by 0 bases; bases with no gene match: 3. CDR3 size: 13 residues.